Shown below are 7 T cell receptor beta chains from a single sample sequenced in a study of blood T cell repertoires in COVID-19. Produced via immunoSEQ multiplex PCR; TCRdb's table is partial and in-frame only. Of just under 150,000 clones listed, around 87% were seen once; the top ten hold roughly 37%. Sequencing was performed on peripheral blood. The receptors come from a man between 45 and 60 years old who had recovered from COVID-19.

This clone appeared a few times. The gene calls are TRBV6-2 or TRBV6-3 and TRBJ2-3; TRBD2 agrees at 12 bases. The CDR3 has 16 amino acids. The germline V gene has CDR1 MNHEY and CDR2 SVGEGT. J gave up 2 bases and V 2 bases, and 2 bases lay outside the gene matches. DNA of the CDR3: TGTGCCAGCAGTTACACTAGCGGGGGGTCCACAGATACGCAGTATTTT. It yields the protein CASSYTSGGSTDTQYF.

The chain employs TRBV12-5 and TRBJ1-5; 7 nucleotides align to TRBD1. Germline V gene lookup returns CDR1 LGHNT and CDR2 FRNRAP. V was clipped by 1 base and J by 2 bases; unmatched bases: 8. The CDR3 is 17 amino acids. CDR3 sequence reads: CASGLGQGDGRNQPQHF. CDR3 coding DNA: TGTGCTAGTGGTTTGGGACAGGGAGATGGTCGCAATCAGCCCCAGCATTTT.

This rearrangement joins TRBV29-1 to TRBJ1-2, with TRBD1 matching 10 bases. Germline V lookup: CDR1 SQVTM, CDR2 ANQGSEA. The CDR3 is 12 residues long. J gave up 5 bases and V 5 bases, and 2 bases lay outside the gene matches. CDR3: CSVPGQGYGYTF. In DNA form, the CDR3 reads TGCAGCGTTCCGGGACAGGGGTATGGCTACACCTTC.

This chain links TRBV5-1 with TRBJ2-3; D is perhaps TRBD2 (6 bases). This CDR3 is 17 amino acids long. Trimming cost V 4 bases and J 0 bases, with 18 bases left between them. Germline V gene data show CDR1 as SGHRS and CDR2 as YFSETQ. DNA for the CDR3: TGCGCCAGCAGCCCGAAACGAGCTAGCGTTAGCACAGATACGCAGTATTTT. It encodes CASSPKRASVSTDTQYF.

This clone has a single count. CDR3 bases: TGTGCCAGCAGCGTAGGAGGAGGGAGAAGAGGTGGAAACACCATATATTTT. As protein: CASSVGGGRRGGNTIYF. This chain joins TRBV9 and TRBJ1-3; D not resolved. The CDR3 runs to 17 residues. Germline V gives CDR1 SGDLS, CDR2 YYNGEE. Trimming pared 0 bases from V and 3 bases from J, leaving 16 bases between.

DNA for the CDR3: TGTGCCAGCAGTCAGGGAGGCGACGAGCAGTACTTC. Protein: CASSQGGDEQYF. This sequence joins TRBV6-2 or TRBV6-3 and TRBJ2-7, with a possible D match to TRBD2 (6 bases). CDR1 is MNHEY and CDR2 is SVGEGT in the germline V gene. Trimming left V 5 bases short and J 5 bases short, with 10 bases between. The CDR3 extends over 12 amino acids.

The rearrangement links TRBV30 to TRBJ1-1, with D possibly being TRBD1 (5 bases). Per the germline V gene, CDR1 is GTSNPN and CDR2 is SVGIG (reference sequence). V lost 0 bases to trimming and J lost 0 bases, with 14 bases between them. This CDR3 spans 16 amino acids. CDR3: CAWSVRARVMNTEAFF. The CDR3 DNA is TGTGCCTGGAGTGTTAGGGCCAGGGTAATGAACACTGAAGCTTTCTTT.